Listed below are T cell receptor beta chains from one sample, sequenced in a study of vaccination and CD4 T cells after COVID-19. From the PCR reads, TCRdb called clonotypes with MiXCR, one entry per CDR3 protein. The sample holds some 33,000 distinct CDR3 sequences, 36% seen once. The sequencing here drew on CD4+ T cells from blood, taken about 7 months after SARS-CoV-2 vaccination. The receptors derive from a human donor who had recovered from COVID-19. The conserved cysteine and the conserved F or W are not part of the CDR3 here.

TRBJ2-3 | 13 | TRBV24-1 | ATSDLFQSTDTQY
TRBJ2-7 | 13 | TRBV6-1 | ASSGRQGGTYEQY
TRBJ2-1 | 12 | TRBV20-1 | SALKLVADNEQF
TRBJ2-1 | 13 | TRBV7-2 | ASSRGTSGRNEQF
TRBJ2-7 | 11 | TRBV27 | ASSLSMGYEQY
TRBJ2-5 | 12 | TRBV20-1 | SAYPSGGQETQY
TRBJ1-5 | 15 | TRBV21-1 | ASSKAHGQGQNQPQH
TRBJ2-1 | 12 | TRBV7-9 | ATGRAQVVNEQF
TRBJ1-2 | 10 | TRBV7-2 | ASSITGYGYT
TRBJ2-6 | 14 | TRBV27 | ASSFPRTSGANVLT
TRBJ2-7 | 12 | TRBV28 | ASRVARPSYEQY
TRBJ2-6 | 13 | TRBV6-1 | ASSEGSPGANVLT
TRBJ2-1 | 16 | TRBV4-1 | ASSPAWEGLRGTNEQF
TRBJ2-1 | 14 | TRBV2 | ASRLLAGAAYNEQF
TRBJ2-7 | 13 | TRBV6-1 | ASRPRRRGSYEQY
TRBJ1-1 | 11 | TRBV27 | ASSQIYGGFAF
TRBJ1-1 | 13 | TRBV7-2 | ASSLGQGWRTEAF
TRBJ2-3 | 11 | TRBV28 | ASSLRTKDTQY
TRBJ2-2 | 11 | TRBV6-1 | ASTTANTGELF
TRBJ2-2 | 14 | TRBV6-4 | ASSDSVEGGTGELF
TRBJ2-7 | 11 | TRBV7-9 | ASSRSATYEQY
TRBJ2-5 | 11 | TRBV7-2 | ASSPTYQETQY
TRBJ1-2 | 12 | TRBV19 | ASSIVPGGYGYT
TRBJ1-1 | 13 | TRBV6-5 | ASSYSSGPGTEAF
TRBJ2-7 | 12 | TRBV2 | ASSPTTDTYEQY
TRBJ1-2 | 12 | TRBV5-1 | ASSGQYSNYGYT
TRBJ2-1 | 13 | TRBV19 | ASSRGTSGPMEQF
TRBJ2-3 | 14 | TRBV28 | ASSLVAGAGTDTQY
TRBJ2-3 | 11 | TRBV7-7 | ASSLDPADTQY
TRBJ1-3 | 13 | TRBV6-1 | ASSPTGFSGNTIY
TRBJ2-1 | 13 | TRBV5-1 | ASSLDIAGVNEQF
TRBJ2-7 | 10 | TRBV6-2/TRBV6-3 | ASSQLDYEQY
TRBJ2-1 | 17 | TRBV28 | ASSSPYLGQASSYNEQF
TRBJ1-1 | 11 | TRBV10-2 | ASNPGVNTEAF
TRBJ2-2 | 15 | TRBV6-1 | ASSEASTAQSTGELF
TRBJ1-2 | 13 | TRBV2 | ASSEVQVEVGGYT
TRBJ2-3 | 15 | TRBV7-9 | ASSLGRQDPSTDTQY